The 29 T cell receptor beta chains below were found in one sample sequenced in a study of human T cells and chemical hapten exposure. Sample time point: patch test 2, 6 weeks after DPC sensitization. Treatment meaning: therapeutic diphenylcyclopropenone sensitization with weekly scalp DPC. One entry per CDR3 protein, called by TCRdb with MiXCR from the RACE reads. Here the sample spans approximately 110,000 distinct CDR3 sequences, 9.2% being singletons. This specimen consisted of whole blood, obtained in connection with sensitization to the hapten diphenylcyclopropenone (DPC). The receptors shown here come from a woman aged 35 to 49 with alopecia areata. Some clones in this sample may be carry-over from other donors' samples.

This clonotype was seen ten or more times. The chain has TRBV24-1 and TRBJ2-3, with D unresolved. The CDR3 runs 16 residues. Germline-derived CDR1 and CDR2 are KGHDR and SFDVKD. V shed 7 bases and J shed 1 base, with 17 bases lying between them. CDR3 protein: CATSNLPGFGTDTQYF. The DNA for the CDR3 is TGTGCCACCAGCAACCTCCCCGGATTCGGCACAGATACGCAGTATTTT.

This clonotype was counted ten times or more. The rearrangement uses TRBV18 and TRBJ1-5; tentative D call: TRBD1 (5 bases). CDR1 is KGHSH, CDR2 LQKENI, per germline. There are 13 residues in the CDR3. V lost 6 bases and J 7 bases, leaving 13 bases between the germline ends. CDR3 bases: TGTGCCAGCTCGCAGACAGTAATCCAGCCCCAGCATTTT. This encodes CASSQTVIQPQHF.

This clonotype was seen at least ten times. J is TRBJ1-1 and V is TRBV7-9; unclear D gene. The CDR3 has 12 residues. Trimming shortened V by 2 bases and J by 5 bases, and 6 bases separated the two germline ends. Germline assignment: CDR1 SEHNR and CDR2 FQNEAQ (reference sequence). The CDR3 DNA sequence: TGTGCCAGCAGCTTACCGAGGACTGAAGCTTTCTTT. Protein product: CASSLPRTEAFF.

The CDR3 sequence: CSVEEGSTEAFF. CDR3 DNA: TGCAGCGTTGAAGAAGGTAGCACTGAAGCTTTCTTT. The V gene is TRBV29-1, the J gene TRBJ1-1; D gene unclear. Looked up from germline, CDR1 is SQVTM and CDR2 is ANQGSEA. The V gene lost 0 bases and the J gene lost 4 bases, with 6 bases spanning the gap. The CDR3 is 12 residues long. The whole variable domain, remainder taken from reference TRBV29-1 and TRBJ1-1, is SAVISQKPSRDICQRGTSLTIQCQVDSQVTMMFWYRQQPGQSLTLIATANQGSEATYESGFVIDKFPISRPNLTFSTLTVSNMSPEDSSIYLCSVEEGSTEAFFGQGTRLTVV.

V and J are TRBV29-1 and TRBJ2-7, with D tentatively TRBD1 (6 bases). The CDR3 consists of 11 residues. V was trimmed by 7 bases and J by 4 bases, leaving 11 bases between them. Germline assignment: CDR1 SQVTM and CDR2 ANQGSEA. CDR3 amino acids: CSGRTEYEQYF. CDR3 bases: TGCAGCGGGAGGACAGAATACGAGCAGTACTTC.

This clonotype was recorded at least ten times. The chain combines TRBV2 with TRBJ2-7, with 9 bases matching TRBD1. From germline, CDR1 is SNHLY and CDR2 FYNNEI. CDR3 length: 14 amino acids. Trimming removed 6 bases from V and 2 bases from J; junction bases left unmatched: 5. As DNA, the CDR3 is TGTGCCAGCAGGCCCGGGACAGGGCCCTACGAGCAGTACTTC. Its protein product is CASRPGTGPYEQYF.

Details on this clonotype: Being one base from a much bigger clone, this may be a read error. The gene calls are TRBV11-3 and TRBJ2-7, with D possibly TRBD1 on 7 matching bases. The CDR3 contains 19 residues. V was pared by 7 bases and J by 5 bases, with 33 bases between. Germline-derived CDR1 and CDR2 are SGHNT and YENEEA. The CDR3 DNA reads TGTGCCAGCATCCCCGGACGGGGATCAGGGGGGAATAGGGTCCACGAGCAGTACTTC. Translating gives CASIPGRGSGGNRVHEQYF.

This rearrangement joins TRBV6-6 to TRBJ1-4; weak D call: TRBD1 (6 bases). This CDR3 has 14 residues. V was trimmed by 5 bases and J by 6 bases, leaving 13 bases between them. Germline-derived CDR1 and CDR2 are MNHNY and SVGAGI (reference sequence). The CDR3 here is CASSLTGLDEKLFF. In nucleotides, the CDR3 is TGTGCCAGCAGTCTCACAGGGCTGGATGAAAAACTGTTTTTT.

This clonotype showed up just a few times. V usage is TRBV5-1 and J usage is TRBJ1-4; no definite D call. The CDR3 has 14 amino acids. The V gene lost 3 bases and the J gene lost 8 bases, with 14 bases spanning the gap. Germline assignment: CDR1 SGHRS and CDR2 YFSETQ. CDR3 protein: CASSSDALEEKLFF. The CDR3 region has the DNA TGCGCCAGCAGCTCGGACGCCCTTGAGGAAAAACTGTTTTTT.

The rearrangement links TRBV30 to TRBJ1-5; the D is unclear. The CDR3 covers 14 residues. Per the germline V gene, CDR1 is GTSNPN and CDR2 is SVGIG (reference sequence). The V and J ends lost 0 bases and 2 bases respectively, with 8 bases between them. The CDR3 loop is CAWSVSGGNQPQHF. The CDR3 DNA is TGTGCCTGGAGTGTATCCGGGGGCAATCAGCCCCAGCATTTT.

This chain joins TRBV6-1 and TRBJ2-7; 11 bases line up with TRBD2. V lost 7 bases and J lost 3; bases outside the gene matches: 8. Germline assignment: CDR1 MNHNS and CDR2 SASEGT. The CDR3 sequence is 15 residues long. The CDR3 loop reads CASNIGTSGYYEQYF. CDR3 bases: TGTGCCAGCAATATCGGGACTAGCGGTTACTACGAGCAGTACTTC.

This clonotype has more than one count but fewer than ten. V gene TRBV11-2 combines with J gene TRBJ2-3; a possible D gene is TRBD2 (6 bases). From germline, CDR1 is SGHAT and CDR2 FQNNGV. With 5 bases removed from V and 2 bases from J, the gap between germline ends came to 17 bases. The CDR3 extends over 16 amino acids. CDR3 in DNA: TGTGCCAGCAGCCTCTCTCGGGGGATGGTCACAGATACGCAGTATTTT. Translating it yields CASSLSRGMVTDTQYF. The full variable domain, with the rest looked up from reference TRBV11-2 and TRBJ2-3, is EAGVAQSPRYKIIEKRQSVAFWCNPISGHATLYWYQQILGQGPKLLIQFQNNGVVDDSQLPKDRFSAERLKGVDSTLKIQPAKLEDSAVYLCASSLSRGMVTDTQYFGPGTRLTVL.

This clonotype was seen repeatedly, ten times or more. This chain links TRBV7-6 with TRBJ2-2; 10 bases map to TRBD1. Germline CDR1 reads SGHVS; CDR2 reads FNYEAQ. Trimming took 2 bases from V and 7 from J; bases not matched to a gene: 7. The CDR3 has 16 amino acids. CDR3 region: CASSLRQGAGGGELFF. The CDR3 DNA follows: TGTGCCAGCAGCTTACGACAGGGGGCAGGCGGCGGGGAGCTGTTTTTT.

This chain connects TRBV4-3 to TRBJ2-7; D not resolved. Germline CDR1 is LGHNA and CDR2 is YSLEER. The CDR3 length is 14 residues. Trimming removed 1 base from V and 2 bases from J, with 9 bases in between. CDR3: CASSQGGRTYEQYF. The CDR3 bases are TGCGCCAGCAGCCAAGGGGGAAGAACCTACGAGCAGTACTTC.

The sample holds a few counts of this clonotype. The CDR3 coding sequence is TGTGCCAGCAGTTTGGGCGGGGGGGCCTCAGAGCAGTACTTC. Protein: CASSLGGGASEQYF. V and J are TRBV12-3 or TRBV12-4 and TRBJ2-7, with 9 bases fitting TRBD2. The CDR3 is made up of 14 amino acids. V shed 3 bases, J shed 7 bases, and the junction held 7 bases outside the gene matches.

This clonotype was picked up a small number of times. The chain has TRBV4-1 and TRBJ2-3; 8 nucleotides line up with TRBD2. The CDR3 loop spans 17 amino acids. J lost 6 bases, V lost 0 bases, and 11 bases had no gene match. Germline V gives CDR1 MGHRA, CDR2 YSYEKL. This CDR3 reads CASSQDYTGGTPDTQYF. In nucleotides, the CDR3 is TGCGCCAGCAGCCAAGATTATACGGGGGGGACCCCCGATACGCAGTATTTT.

This clonotype has a handful of counts. V is TRBV12-3 or TRBV12-4 and J is TRBJ2-3, with 11 bases fitting TRBD2. The CDR3 contains 15 residues. The J segment lost 5 bases and the V segment lost 4 bases, leaving 5 bases of the junction unmatched. CDR3 residues: CASSSLAGGQDTQYF. The CDR3 nucleotides read TGTGCCAGCAGTTCCCTAGCGGGGGGACAAGATACGCAGTATTTT.

This chain links TRBV18 with TRBJ2-5; D ambiguous. Germline-derived CDR1 and CDR2 are KGHSH and LQKENI. CDR3 length: 17 residues. With 2 bases removed from V and 0 bases from J, the gap between germline ends came to 16 bases. The CDR3 DNA is TGTGCCAGCTCACCAGATGAGGAAGGTCCGTACCAAGAGACCCAGTACTTC. Residues: CASSPDEEGPYQETQYF.

This clonotype has just a few counts. The V call is TRBV6-1, the J call TRBJ1-1; D perhaps matches TRBD1 (5 bases). The germline V gene has CDR1 MNHNS and CDR2 SASEGT. This CDR3 has 15 amino acids. V lost 3 bases and J lost 0, with 11 bases in between. CDR3 loop: CASSEWDGMNTEAFF. In nucleotides, the CDR3 is TGTGCCAGCAGTGAGTGGGACGGGATGAACACTGAAGCTTTCTTT.

This clonotype came up once. This sequence joins TRBV7-9 and TRBJ1-2, with unresolved D. The germline gives CDR1 SEHNR, CDR2 FQNEAQ (reference sequence). The V end lost 0 bases, the J end lost 8 bases, and 13 bases lay between the germline ends. The CDR3 totals 14 residues. Here the CDR3 reads CASSLALDFGGYTF. CDR3 DNA: TGTGCCAGCAGCTTAGCCCTCGATTTCGGAGGCTACACCTTC.

The rearrangement links TRBV12-3 or TRBV12-4 to TRBJ2-2, with 12 bases aligning to TRBD1. The CDR3 sequence is 17 residues long. Losses at the gene ends were 7 bases for V and 4 bases for J; bases not matched to a gene: 10. CDR3 sequence: CASNPLAGQGATGELFF. In DNA, the CDR3 is TGTGCCAGCAACCCTCTTGCGGGACAGGGGGCCACCGGGGAGCTGTTTTTT.

This clonotype showed up many times. The CDR3 DNA reads as TGTGCCAGCAGCCAAGGAAGGGCCTCTGGAAACACCATATATTTT. Translated, it gives CASSQGRASGNTIYF. The chain carries TRBV4-2 and TRBJ1-3; D is undetermined. V shed 1 base and J shed 0 bases, with 7 bases lying between them. CDR1 is LGHNA, CDR2 YNFKEQ, per germline. The CDR3 spans 15 residues.

This clonotype has just a few counts. This sequence joins TRBV20-1 and TRBJ1-1; TRBD1 aligns across 9 bases. This CDR3 region has 13 residues. Germline loops: CDR1 DFQATT, CDR2 SNEGSKA (reference sequence). The trim removed 7 bases at V and 3 bases at J, leaving 6 bases unmatched. The CDR3 sequence is CSVPGQGDTEAFF. In nucleotides, the CDR3 is TGCAGTGTACCGGGACAGGGAGACACTGAAGCTTTCTTT.

At least ten counts were recorded for this clonotype. The chain recombines TRBV20-1 with TRBJ1-1; tentatively, D is TRBD1 (6 bases). The CDR3 consists of 14 residues. The germline gives CDR1 DFQATT, CDR2 SNEGSKA (reference sequence). The V end was cut by 6 bases, the J end by 3 bases, with 17 bases between. DNA for the CDR3: TGCAGTGCCACCTTGGGGGGGCTATACACTGAAGCTTTCTTT. Translation gives CSATLGGLYTEAFF.

The chain couples TRBV5-4 to TRBJ2-7; a possible D gene is TRBD2 (5 bases). The CDR3 loop spans 14 amino acids. The ends were cut back, 3 bases at V and 0 bases at J, with 10 bases in the middle. Germline CDR1 is SGHNT and CDR2 is YYREEE (reference sequence). CDR3 region: CASSSGGGSYEQYF. CDR3 in DNA: TGTGCCAGCAGCTCCGGTGGAGGCTCCTACGAGCAGTACTTC.

This clonotype was seen a single time. J is TRBJ1-2 and V is TRBV27; TRBD1 matches 9 bases. The CDR3 is made up of 15 amino acids. Germline V CDR1 and CDR2: MNHEY, SMNVEV (reference sequence). V lost 4 bases, J lost 4 bases, and 7 bases stayed unmatched. CDR3 sequence reads: CASSSQGACVYGYTF. The DNA for the CDR3 is TGTGCCAGCAGTTCACAGGGGGCCTGTGTCTATGGCTACACCTTC.

This clonotype was detected only a few times. The rearrangement uses TRBV5-1 and TRBJ2-7, with D perhaps matching TRBD1 (6 bases). Trimming pared 0 bases from V and 1 base from J, leaving 11 bases between. Germline V gene lookup returns CDR1 SGHRS and CDR2 YFSETQ. The CDR3 covers 15 residues. The CDR3 protein is CASSLAGDLSYEQYF. The DNA of the CDR3 is TGCGCCAGCAGCTTGGCAGGGGACCTTTCCTACGAGCAGTACTTC.

This clonotype came up many times. The J gene is TRBJ2-3, the V gene TRBV12-5; TRBD1 matches 9 bases. This CDR3 is 20 amino acids long. Germline V gives CDR1 LGHNT, CDR2 FRNRAP. Trimming removed 1 base from V and 2 bases from J; junction bases left unmatched: 16. The CDR3 DNA reads TGTGCTAGTGGTTTGGACCGCCCCACCGGGACAGGGATACACACAGATACGCAGTATTTT. Amino acid sequence: CASGLDRPTGTGIHTDTQYF. The full variable domain, rest sourced from reference TRBV12-5 and TRBJ2-3, is DARVTQTPRHKVTEMGQEVTMRCQPILGHNTVFWYRQTMMQGLELLAYFRNRAPLDDSGMPKDRFSAEMPDATLATLKIQPSEPRDSAVYFCASGLDRPTGTGIHTDTQYFGPGTRLTVL.

This clonotype turned up a few times. The chain combines TRBV20-1 with TRBJ2-3; D may match TRBD1 or TRBD2 (6 bases each). Germline CDR1 reads DFQATT; CDR2 reads SNEGSKA (reference sequence). CDR3 length: 14 amino acids. The V gene lost 7 bases and the J gene lost 3 bases, with 17 bases spanning the gap. This CDR3 reads CSGRGGFGTDTQYF. The DNA of the CDR3 is TGCAGTGGGAGAGGGGGGTTTGGAACAGATACGCAGTATTTT.